This record covers a single T cell receptor beta chain. Its antigen is unidentified. The identical CDR3 is also encoded by other nucleotide sequences in the sample. The V gene's germline CDR1 is SEHNR and CDR2 FQNEAQ (reference sequence). The CDR3 has 15 residues. Trimming at V came to 6 bases and at J to 6 bases, leaving 6 bases not matched to a gene. This sample is drawn from a study of cytomegalovirus exposure and HLA in healthy donors. Regarding the study as a whole: Association with HLA alleles at 0.05 false discovery rate was found for some 18,000 TCR beta sequences in a later analysis. In an earlier analysis, in about 530 donors, most V segments appeared productive either ~87% or ~30% of the time.

It was with 60 Vbeta and 13 Jbeta primers that the PCR ran. Some clones are missing from TCRdb's copy, which holds only in-frame ones; the method was immunoSEQ multiplex PCR. The sample has about 160,000 clones; 60% to 75% are singletons. The specimen was PBMCs. This TCR derives from a woman aged 45-59 years in good health and CMV-seropositive. This chain links TRBV7-9 with TRBJ1-6; TRBD1 aligns across 9 bases. The CDR3 reads CASSIGDRANSPLHF. The DNA of the CDR3 is TGTGCCAGCAGTATAGGGGACAGGGCTAATTCACCCCTCCACTTT. Using reference TRBV7-9 and TRBJ1-6 for the parts outside the CDR3, the full variable domain is DTGVSQNPRHKITKRGQNVTFRCDPISEHNRLYWYRQTLGQGPEFLTYFQNEAQLEKSRLLSDRFSAERPKGSFSTLEIQRTEQGDSAMYLCASSIGDRANSPLHFGNGTRLTVT.